The rows below give T cell receptor beta chains drawn from one sample of a study of T cells after yellow fever vaccination. MiXCR, applied by TCRdb to the 5' RACE reads, yields one record per CDR3 protein. The table shows about 74,000 distinct CDR3 sequences, with roughly 6.9% occurring only once. Sequencing used CD8+ T cells sorted from PBMCs, obtained 5 to 6 days after the first yellow fever vaccination. The receptors shown here come from a man between 18 and 35 years old who received the YFV17D yellow fever vaccine. Each CDR3 is given with its conserved first and last residue.

j_call: TRBJ2-4
cdr3_length: 15
v_call: TRBV6-1
cdr3_aa: CASSPGEGRKNIQYF

j_call: TRBJ2-7
cdr3_length: 15
v_call: TRBV27
cdr3_aa: CASSMRTSGVDEQYF

j_call: TRBJ1-5
cdr3_length: 15
v_call: TRBV4-1
cdr3_aa: CASSDRQVSNQPQHF

j_call: TRBJ2-2
cdr3_length: 14
v_call: TRBV15
cdr3_aa: CATSRGMPPGELFF

j_call: TRBJ1-1
cdr3_length: 15
v_call: TRBV5-1
cdr3_aa: CASSLGDRTNTEAFF

j_call: TRBJ2-2
cdr3_length: 13
v_call: TRBV6-1
cdr3_aa: CASSPGATGELFF

j_call: TRBJ2-1
cdr3_length: 14
v_call: TRBV4-3
cdr3_aa: CASSEIFRGNEQFF

j_call: TRBJ2-1
cdr3_length: 14
v_call: TRBV3-1
cdr3_aa: CASSQAVADREQFF

j_call: TRBJ1-1
cdr3_length: 15
v_call: TRBV6-5
cdr3_aa: CASITTPLTNTEAFF

j_call: TRBJ2-5
cdr3_length: 16
v_call: TRBV9
cdr3_aa: CASSGSVGRYLETQYF

j_call: TRBJ2-5
cdr3_length: 15
v_call: TRBV4-2
cdr3_aa: CASSQVMGLGETQYF

j_call: TRBJ1-6
cdr3_length: 15
v_call: TRBV7-2
cdr3_aa: CASSLGDRLESPLHF

j_call: TRBJ2-4
cdr3_length: 18
v_call: TRBV2
cdr3_aa: CARSLARDVRLAKNIQYF

j_call: TRBJ2-3
cdr3_length: 15
v_call: TRBV15
cdr3_aa: CATSSGFFSTDTQYF

j_call: TRBJ1-2
cdr3_length: 11
v_call: TRBV6-6
cdr3_aa: CASAGAIGYTF

j_call: TRBJ2-7
cdr3_length: 15
v_call: TRBV27
cdr3_aa: CASSYTGTGLYEQYF

j_call: TRBJ2-6
cdr3_length: 14
v_call: TRBV29-1
cdr3_aa: CSVDSVSGANVLTF

j_call: TRBJ1-2
cdr3_length: 14
v_call: TRBV7-8
cdr3_aa: CASSLSLGTYGYTF

j_call: TRBJ1-2
cdr3_length: 13
v_call: TRBV7-8
cdr3_aa: CASSQQGLGGYTF

j_call: TRBJ2-1
cdr3_length: 14
v_call: TRBV7-3
cdr3_aa: CASSLSGYVDEQFF

j_call: TRBJ2-7
cdr3_length: 14
v_call: TRBV30
cdr3_aa: CAWSVDSNSYEQYF

j_call: TRBJ2-1
cdr3_length: 15
v_call: TRBV13
cdr3_aa: CASSLGRGSYNEQFF

j_call: TRBJ2-1
cdr3_length: 15
v_call: TRBV6-2/TRBV6-3
cdr3_aa: CASSYGTSVVNEQFF

j_call: TRBJ1-4
cdr3_length: 15
v_call: TRBV7-6
cdr3_aa: CASSYTGSEGEKLFF

j_call: TRBJ2-7
cdr3_length: 16
v_call: TRBV4-3
cdr3_aa: CASSPQTGAVTYEQYF

j_call: TRBJ1-3
cdr3_length: 12
v_call: TRBV12-3/TRBV12-4
cdr3_aa: CASSLMGNTIYF

j_call: TRBJ1-2
cdr3_length: 17
v_call: TRBV12-3/TRBV12-4
cdr3_aa: CASSLYSGTSTNYGYTF

j_call: TRBJ2-1
cdr3_length: 15
v_call: TRBV5-1
cdr3_aa: CASSFRGRSVDEQFF

j_call: TRBJ2-5
cdr3_length: 16
v_call: TRBV20-1
cdr3_aa: CSARPRQGGVWETQYF

j_call: TRBJ1-4
cdr3_length: 16
v_call: TRBV4-1
cdr3_aa: CASSQSQGSGWEKLFF

j_call: TRBJ1-4
cdr3_length: 13
v_call: TRBV15
cdr3_aa: CATSWDNREKLFF

j_call: TRBJ2-1
cdr3_length: 16
v_call: TRBV19
cdr3_aa: CASRPLGGVTYNEQFF